The sequence of this TCR beta chain was determined in a study of blood T cell repertoires in COVID-19. The study recruited people aged about 18 to 95 years across about two dozen US areas. Produced via immunoSEQ multiplex PCR; TCRdb's table is partial and in-frame only. The sample yields around 100,000 clones, approximately 86% seen once. Sequencing was done on a sample of PBMCs or T cells enriched from blood (not recorded which). This clonotype was obtained from a woman aged 45-65 years who had recovered from COVID-19.

This CDR3 reads CASSGRDRNRNSPLHF. CDR3 DNA: TGTGCCAGCAGTGGGCGGGACAGAAATAGGAATTCACCCCTCCACTTT. This chain joins TRBV6-1 and TRBJ1-6, with 7 positions matching TRBD1. Per the germline V gene, CDR1 is MNHNS and CDR2 is SASEGT. Trimming cost V 4 bases and J 7 bases; bases outside gene matches: 10. The CDR3 contains 16 residues.